The clone carrying this TCR beta chain was observed many times. As yet, its antigen is unknown. This sample is drawn from a study of T cells in Graves' hyperthyroidism and ophthalmopathy. General study results and limits: Most thyroid clonotypes with frequency above 0.001 were detected in blood.

CDR1 and CDR2 (germline): MNHNS, SASEGT. The ends were cut back, 8 bases at V and 6 bases at J, with 22 bases in the middle. The CDR3 length is 15 residues. From RNA transcripts, TCR beta CDR3 regions were amplified. With the HTBI primer set, the TCR CDR3 went through a first round of RT-PCR. One entry per CDR3 protein, called by TCRdb with MiXCR from the multiplex PCR reads. The data show some 770,000 distinct CDR3 sequences, less than 20% seen once. Uncontrolled infection, other autoimmune disease, pregnancy or lactation led to exclusion. Diagnosis rested on symptoms, serum thyroxine and TRAb, thyroid ultrasound, and orbital computed tomography.

The sequencing input was blood. The chain uses TRBV6-1 and TRBJ1-1; possibly TRBD1 for D (5 bases). This TCR derives from a man aged 18 to 29 with Graves' hyperthyroidism. CDR3 in amino acids: CASVSLGEARPEAFF. The CDR3 DNA follows: TGTGCCAGCGTATCATTGGGGGAGGCGAGACCTGAAGCTTTCTTT.